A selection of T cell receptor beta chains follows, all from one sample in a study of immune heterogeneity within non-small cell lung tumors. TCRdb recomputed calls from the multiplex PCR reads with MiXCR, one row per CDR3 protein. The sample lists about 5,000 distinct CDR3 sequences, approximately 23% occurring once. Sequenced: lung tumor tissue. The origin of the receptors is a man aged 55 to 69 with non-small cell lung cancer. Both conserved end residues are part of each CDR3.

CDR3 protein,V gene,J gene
CASSVSTDFPYEQYF,TRBV9,TRBJ2-7
CSAIRLGVETQYF,TRBV20-1,TRBJ2-5
CAWSAGPDTGELFF,TRBV30,TRBJ2-2
CASSIGDRVYEQYF,TRBV19,TRBJ2-7
CASSWSSGVPVTDTQYF,TRBV7-2,TRBJ2-3
CSARGGIWTGDTGELFF,TRBV20-1,TRBJ2-2
CASSFPLEGNTEAFF,TRBV5-6,TRBJ1-1
CASAWTSTGELFF,TRBV6-1,TRBJ2-2
CASSDSGVQANTGELFF,TRBV2,TRBJ2-2
CSAGGLAGGPGETQYF,TRBV20-1,TRBJ2-5
CASSFIGADGADTQYF,TRBV27,TRBJ2-3
CASSRDRGEQPQHF,TRBV2,TRBJ1-5
CASSVEVAGPSYNEQFF,TRBV9,TRBJ2-1
CASTASLDQPQHF,TRBV6-1,TRBJ1-5
CAWSVRGNQPQHF,TRBV30,TRBJ1-5
CASSHAGTGSSYEQYF,TRBV3-1,TRBJ2-7
CASSTRHMNTEAFF,TRBV7-3,TRBJ1-1
CASSEARDPNPYEQYF,TRBV2,TRBJ2-7
CANMTSGSTDTQYF,TRBV19,TRBJ2-3
CASSSTEFYEQYF,TRBV7-9,TRBJ2-7
CASSVAWGATGNTIYF,TRBV9,TRBJ1-3
CSARAPDRGRLATEAFF,TRBV20-1,TRBJ1-1
CASSRTSGAQETQYF,TRBV19,TRBJ2-5
CASSRVGRRTTNEKLFF,TRBV19,TRBJ1-4
CASSGLEKLFF,TRBV4-1,TRBJ1-4
CASSYHRGARGYTF,TRBV6-5,TRBJ1-2
CASGASAYEQYF,TRBV2,TRBJ2-7
CSARDTKFYGYTF,TRBV20-1,TRBJ1-2
CASSQFGRGDEQFF,TRBV3-1,TRBJ2-1
CASSHYARLETDTQYF,TRBV4-1,TRBJ2-3
CASSPLDTQYF,TRBV5-5,TRBJ2-3
CASSRSPGGGYTF,TRBV14,TRBJ1-2
CASSLGTGPPEAFF,TRBV13,TRBJ1-1
CASSPQGTNQPQHF,TRBV18,TRBJ1-5
CASSSDYANTGELFF,TRBV7-6,TRBJ2-2
CASSLNLEKTQYF,TRBV27,TRBJ2-5
CASSYDDAAHEQYF,TRBV6-9,TRBJ2-7
CATSRDEHRRGEQYF,TRBV15,TRBJ2-7
CASSIRDRAPLSGNTIYF,TRBV9,TRBJ1-3
CASSTRTGVNTGELFF,TRBV7-3,TRBJ2-2